The 14 T cell receptor beta chains below all came from one sample that was sequenced in a study of blood T cell repertoires in COVID-19. Sequencing used immunoSEQ multiplex PCR; TCRdb keeps in-frame clones, though not all of them. The sample includes about 440,000 clones, approximately 88% seen only once; the top ten take 10% to 15%. Sequenced input: peripheral blood. All receptors derive from a woman aged 45-65 years with COVID-19, enrolled during active disease.

The V gene is TRBV4-2, the J gene TRBJ1-3; no definite D call. The CDR3 runs to 18 residues. V was pared by 0 bases and J by 1 base, with 16 bases between. Germline CDR1 is LGHNA and CDR2 is YNFKEQ. The CDR3 region is CASSQESYWSGSGNTIYF. The CDR3 nucleotides read TGTGCCAGCAGCCAAGAATCTTACTGGTCCGGGTCTGGAAACACCATATATTTT.

V usage is TRBV5-5 and J usage is TRBJ2-7; 9 nucleotides match TRBD1. V was pared by 1 base and J by 4 bases, with 12 bases of the junction left unmatched. CDR3 length equals 17 residues. Germline V gives CDR1 SGHKS, CDR2 YYEKEE (reference sequence). CDR3 coding DNA: TGTGCCAGCAGCTTGACAGGGGGCGCTTCCCCTCTGTACGAGCAGTACTTC. Protein: CASSLTGGASPLYEQYF.

The V and J genes are TRBV12-3 or TRBV12-4 and TRBJ1-2; D is unresolved. V was pared by 3 bases and J by 8 bases, with 13 bases between. This CDR3 contains 13 residues. The CDR3 here is CASSFMARGGYTF. CDR3 nucleotide sequence: TGTGCCAGCAGTTTCATGGCGCGGGGAGGCTACACCTTC.

V gene TRBV12-5 combines with J gene TRBJ2-3, with 8 bases that match TRBD2. Trimming at V came to 5 bases and at J to 6 bases, leaving 7 bases not matched to a gene. The CDR3 is 14 amino acids. In germline, CDR1 is LGHNT, CDR2 FRNRAP. CDR3 sequence (DNA): TGTGCTAGTGGTCTTTCCGGGGGGGTTGATACGCAGTATTTT. This translates into CASGLSGGVDTQYF.

The chain combines TRBV29-1 with TRBJ2-1; maybe TRBD2 (5 bases). Germline loops: CDR1 SQVTM, CDR2 ANQGSEA. V lost 4 bases and J lost 0, with 13 bases in between. This CDR3 region has 15 residues. In DNA, the CDR3 is TGCAGCGTTGCTGGCGGAGGAGGCTCCTACAATGAGCAGTTCTTC. It is translated as CSVAGGGGSYNEQFF.

J is TRBJ2-7 and V is TRBV10-1, with 8 positions matching TRBD1. The CDR3 consists of 14 residues. Germline trimming cut 4 bases from V and 6 bases from J; bases unmatched to any gene: 8. The germline gives CDR1 WNHNN, CDR2 SYGVQD (reference sequence). CDR3 nucleotides: TGCGCCAGCAGTGGGGACAGGCGAGGAGTCGAGCAGTACTTC. Residues: CASSGDRRGVEQYF.

The chain combines TRBV5-1 with TRBJ2-1; tentative D call: TRBD1 (6 bases). Between the trimmed V and J ends, which lost 0 bases and 0 bases, there was a span of 10 bases. CDR1 SGHRS and CDR2 YFSETQ come from the germline V gene. CDR3 length equals 16 residues. DNA for the CDR3: TGCGCCAGCAGCTTGGACGGACAGAGCTCCTACAATGAGCAGTTCTTC. As protein: CASSLDGQSSYNEQFF.

The chain uses TRBV2 and TRBJ1-1; D is ambiguous. This CDR3 contains 13 residues. V gave up 1 base and J gave up 11 bases, with 14 bases separating them. From germline, CDR1 is SNHLY and CDR2 FYNNEI. The CDR3 is CASSEGWRLRAFF. DNA for the CDR3: TGTGCCAGCAGTGAAGGGTGGAGGTTGCGGGCTTTCTTT.

This clone was picked up one time. The rearrangement links TRBV5-4 to TRBJ2-1, with 9 bases that match TRBD2. This CDR3 is 15 amino acids long. V dropped 4 bases and J dropped 7; count of bases not matched to a gene: 9. Germline V gene sequence: CDR1 SGHNT, CDR2 YYREEE (reference sequence). The DNA of the CDR3 is TGTGCCAGCAGCCAGAGCGGGGGGCCCTTGAATGAGCAGTTCTTC. This encodes CASSQSGGPLNEQFF.

This rearrangement joins TRBV19 to TRBJ1-2; TRBD1 agrees at 10 bases. The length of the CDR3 is 15 residues. V dropped 4 bases and J dropped 6; count of bases not matched to a gene: 8. Germline loops: CDR1 LNHDA, CDR2 SQIVND (reference sequence). DNA for the CDR3: TGTGCCAGTAGTACCTTGGACAGGGGGATTGATGGCTACACCTTC. As protein: CASSTLDRGIDGYTF.

The chain employs TRBV6-5 and TRBJ1-1; D gene uncertain. The V end was cut by 5 bases, the J end by 4 bases, with 11 bases between. The CDR3 contains 13 residues. CDR1 MNHEY and CDR2 SVGAGI come from the germline V gene. The CDR3: CASSPPGSTEAFF. In DNA, the CDR3 is TGTGCCAGCAGTCCCCCCGGGTCCACTGAAGCTTTCTTT.

The chain has TRBV7-6 and TRBJ2-7, with 11 bases fitting TRBD1. Germline assignment: CDR1 SGHVS and CDR2 FNYEAQ. The V and J ends lost 11 bases and 8 bases, in that order; junction bases with no gene match: 20. This CDR3 is 16 amino acids long. CDR3 protein: CARTPWGGQGERKQYF. In DNA form, the CDR3 reads TGTGCCCGTACCCCATGGGGGGGACAGGGGGAAAGGAAGCAGTACTTC.

V gene TRBV24-1 combines with J gene TRBJ2-5, with 11 bases aligning to TRBD2. The germline V gene has CDR1 KGHDR and CDR2 SFDVKD. The V gene end was trimmed by 3 bases and the J gene end by 2 bases; junction bases not matched to a gene: 7. CDR3 length: 17 residues. The CDR3 sequence is CATSDPSTSGGQETQYF. The CDR3 DNA reads as TGTGCCACCAGTGATCCCTCAACTAGCGGGGGACAAGAGACCCAGTACTTC.

The V call is TRBV5-1, the J call TRBJ1-1, with D possibly being TRBD1 (6 bases). This CDR3 has 17 amino acids. The germline V and J ends were trimmed by 5 bases and 1 base, with 21 bases remaining between them. Per germline, CDR1 SGHRS and CDR2 YFSETQ. The CDR3 region is CASSHLFGQRKNTEAFF. For the CDR3, the DNA is TGCGCCAGCAGTCACCTATTCGGACAGCGAAAGAACACTGAAGCTTTCTTT.